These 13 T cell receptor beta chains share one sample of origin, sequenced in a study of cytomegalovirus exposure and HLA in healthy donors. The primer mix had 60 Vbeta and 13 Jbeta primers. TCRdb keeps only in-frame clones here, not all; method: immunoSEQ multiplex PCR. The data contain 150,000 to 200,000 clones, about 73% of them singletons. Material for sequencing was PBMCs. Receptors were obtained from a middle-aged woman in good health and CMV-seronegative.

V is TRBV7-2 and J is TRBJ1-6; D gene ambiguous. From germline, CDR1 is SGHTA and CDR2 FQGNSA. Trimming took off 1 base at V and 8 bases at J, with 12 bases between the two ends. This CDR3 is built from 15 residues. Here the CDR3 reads CASSLESPAYSPLHF. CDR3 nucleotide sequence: TGTGCCAGCAGCTTAGAGAGCCCTGCCTATTCACCCCTCCACTTT.

For the CDR3, the DNA is TGTGCCAGTAGAAACAGGGGGCTTGGCAATGAGCAGTTCTTC. Translation gives CASRNRGLGNEQFF. V is TRBV19 and J is TRBJ2-1; TRBD1 matches at 9 bases. The CDR3 is made up of 14 amino acids. V was clipped by 6 bases and J by 6 bases; unmatched bases: 6. Looked up from germline, CDR1 is LNHDA and CDR2 is SQIVND (reference sequence).

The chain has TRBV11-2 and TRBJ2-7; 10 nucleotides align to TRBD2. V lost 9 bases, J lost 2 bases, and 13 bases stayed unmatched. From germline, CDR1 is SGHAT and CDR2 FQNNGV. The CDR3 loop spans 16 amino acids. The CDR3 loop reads CASSLLGGTSAYEQYF. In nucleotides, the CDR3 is TGTGCCAGTTCCCTCCTTGGCGGGACTAGCGCCTACGAGCAGTACTTC.

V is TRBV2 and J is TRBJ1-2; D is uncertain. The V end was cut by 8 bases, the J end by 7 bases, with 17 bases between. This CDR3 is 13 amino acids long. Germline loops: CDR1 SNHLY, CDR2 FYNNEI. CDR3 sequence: CASAIGPAGGYTF. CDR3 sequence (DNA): TGTGCCAGCGCCATCGGGCCTGCGGGTGGCTACACCTTC.

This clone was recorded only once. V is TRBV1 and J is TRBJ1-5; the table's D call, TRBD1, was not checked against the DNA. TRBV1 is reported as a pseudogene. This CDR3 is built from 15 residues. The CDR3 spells CTSSQEAGAGQPQHF. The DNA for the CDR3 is TGCACCAGCAGCCAAGAGGCAGGCGCAGGTCAGCCCCAGCATTTT.

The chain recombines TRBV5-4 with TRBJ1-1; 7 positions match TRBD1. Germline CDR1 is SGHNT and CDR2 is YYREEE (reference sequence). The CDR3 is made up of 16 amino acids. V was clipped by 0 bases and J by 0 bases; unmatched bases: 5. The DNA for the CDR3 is TGTGCCAGCAGCTTGGAGTCAGGGGGGTTGAACACTGAAGCTTTCTTT. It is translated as CASSLESGGLNTEAFF.

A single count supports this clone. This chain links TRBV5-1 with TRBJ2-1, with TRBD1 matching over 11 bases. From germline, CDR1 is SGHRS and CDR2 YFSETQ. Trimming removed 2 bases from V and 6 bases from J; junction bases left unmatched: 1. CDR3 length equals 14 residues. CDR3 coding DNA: TGCGCCAGCAGCTTCGGACAGGGGGCCAATGAGCAGTTCTTC. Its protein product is CASSFGQGANEQFF.

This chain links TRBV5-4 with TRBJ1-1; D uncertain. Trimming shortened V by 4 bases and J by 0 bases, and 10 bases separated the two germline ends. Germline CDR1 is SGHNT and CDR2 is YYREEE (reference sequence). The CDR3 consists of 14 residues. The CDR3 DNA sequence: TGTGCCAGCAGCCTGGCGGGAATGAACACTGAAGCTTTCTTT. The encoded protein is CASSLAGMNTEAFF.

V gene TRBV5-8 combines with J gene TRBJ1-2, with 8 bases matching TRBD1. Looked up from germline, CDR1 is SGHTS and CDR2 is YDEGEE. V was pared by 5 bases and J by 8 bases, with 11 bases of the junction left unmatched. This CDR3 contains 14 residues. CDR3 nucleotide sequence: TGTGCCAGCAGTCGCCTCCAGGGGGCGCGGGGCTACACCTTC. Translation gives CASSRLQGARGYTF.

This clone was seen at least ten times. The CDR3 sequence is CASSTRQDPSSGNTIYF. CDR3 DNA sequence: TGTGCCAGCAGCACGAGACAGGATCCTTCCTCTGGAAACACCATATATTTT. The gene calls are TRBV7-9 and TRBJ1-3; D is perhaps TRBD1 (6 bases). With 5 bases removed from V and 0 bases from J, the gap between germline ends came to 17 bases. The CDR3 is 17 residues long. The germline gives CDR1 SEHNR, CDR2 FQNEAQ (reference sequence).

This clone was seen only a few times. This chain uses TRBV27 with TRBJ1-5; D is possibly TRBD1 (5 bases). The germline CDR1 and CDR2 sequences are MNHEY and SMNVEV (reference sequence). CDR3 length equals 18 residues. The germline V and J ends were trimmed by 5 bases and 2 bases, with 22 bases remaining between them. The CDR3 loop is CASSPTGRGTRGNQPQHF. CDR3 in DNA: TGTGCCAGCAGTCCCACCGGTCGGGGGACGAGGGGCAATCAGCCCCAGCATTTT.

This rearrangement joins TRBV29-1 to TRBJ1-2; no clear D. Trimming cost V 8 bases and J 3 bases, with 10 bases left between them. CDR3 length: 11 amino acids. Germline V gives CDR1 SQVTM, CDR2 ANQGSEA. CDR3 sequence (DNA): TGCAGCACGGAGGAACACTATGGCTACACCTTC. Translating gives CSTEEHYGYTF.

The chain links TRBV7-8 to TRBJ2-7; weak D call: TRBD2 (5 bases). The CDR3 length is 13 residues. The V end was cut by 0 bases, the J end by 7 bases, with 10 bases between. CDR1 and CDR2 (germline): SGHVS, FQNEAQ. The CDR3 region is CASSLAVRGEQYF. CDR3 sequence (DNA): TGTGCCAGCAGCTTAGCGGTACGGGGAGAGCAGTACTTC.